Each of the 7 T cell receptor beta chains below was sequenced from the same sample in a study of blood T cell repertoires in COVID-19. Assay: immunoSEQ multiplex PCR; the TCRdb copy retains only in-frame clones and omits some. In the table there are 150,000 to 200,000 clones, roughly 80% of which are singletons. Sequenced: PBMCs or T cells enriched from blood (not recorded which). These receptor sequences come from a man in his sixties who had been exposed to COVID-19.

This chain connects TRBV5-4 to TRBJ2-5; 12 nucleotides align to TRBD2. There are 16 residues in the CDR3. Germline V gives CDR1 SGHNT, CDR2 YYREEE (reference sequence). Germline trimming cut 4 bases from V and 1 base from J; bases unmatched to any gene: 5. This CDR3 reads CASSAPLAGGQETQYF. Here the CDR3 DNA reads TGTGCCAGCAGCGCCCCACTAGCGGGAGGCCAAGAGACCCAGTACTTC.

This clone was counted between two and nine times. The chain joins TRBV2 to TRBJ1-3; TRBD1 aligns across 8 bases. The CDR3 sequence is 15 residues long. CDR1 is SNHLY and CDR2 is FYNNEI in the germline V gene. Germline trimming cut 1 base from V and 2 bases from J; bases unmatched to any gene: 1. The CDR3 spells CASSEEGQAGNTIYF. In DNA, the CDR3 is TGTGCCAGCAGTGAAGAGGGACAGGCTGGAAACACCATATATTTT.

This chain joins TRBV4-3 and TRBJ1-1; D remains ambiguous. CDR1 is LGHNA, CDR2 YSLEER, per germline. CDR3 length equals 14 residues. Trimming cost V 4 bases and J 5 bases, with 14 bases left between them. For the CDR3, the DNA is TGCGCCAGCAGCCCCGGTGGGCACCTAACTGAAGCTTTCTTT. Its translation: CASSPGGHLTEAFF.

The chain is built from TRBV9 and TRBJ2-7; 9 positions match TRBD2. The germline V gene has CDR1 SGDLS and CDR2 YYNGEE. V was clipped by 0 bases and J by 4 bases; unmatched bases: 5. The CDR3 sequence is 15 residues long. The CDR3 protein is CASSVAAGGRYEQYF. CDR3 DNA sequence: TGTGCCAGCAGCGTAGCCGCGGGAGGGCGATACGAGCAGTACTTC.

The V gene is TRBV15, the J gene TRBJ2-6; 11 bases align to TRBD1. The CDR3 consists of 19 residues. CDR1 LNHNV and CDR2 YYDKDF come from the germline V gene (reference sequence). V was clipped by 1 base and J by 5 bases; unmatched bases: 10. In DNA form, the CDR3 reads TGTGCCACCAGCAGAGTCATGGACAGGGGGCGGATTCGGGCCAACGTCCTGACTTTC. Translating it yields CATSRVMDRGRIRANVLTF.

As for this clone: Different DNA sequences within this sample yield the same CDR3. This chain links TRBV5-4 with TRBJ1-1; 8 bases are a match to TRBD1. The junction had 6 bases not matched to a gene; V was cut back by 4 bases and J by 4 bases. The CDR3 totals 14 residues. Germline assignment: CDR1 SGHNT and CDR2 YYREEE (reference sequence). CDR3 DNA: TGTGCCAGCAGCACCGGACAGGGTCGCACTGAAGCTTTCTTT. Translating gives CASSTGQGRTEAFF.

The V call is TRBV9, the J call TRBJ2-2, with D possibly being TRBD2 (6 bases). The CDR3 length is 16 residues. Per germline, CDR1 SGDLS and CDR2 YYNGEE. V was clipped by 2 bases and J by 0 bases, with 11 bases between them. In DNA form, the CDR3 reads TGTGCCAGCAGCGTTGGGGTAGCGGCGAACACCGGGGAGCTGTTTTTT. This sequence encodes CASSVGVAANTGELFF. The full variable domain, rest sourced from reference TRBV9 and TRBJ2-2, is DSGVTQTPKHLITATGQRVTLRCSPRSGDLSVYWYQQSLDQGLQFLIQYYNGEERAKGNILERFSAQQFPDLHSELNLSSLELGDSALYFCASSVGVAANTGELFFGEGSRLTVL.